These 8 T cell receptor beta chains originate from one sample sequenced in a study of healthy donors' naive CD4 and CD8 T cells. TCR libraries were built from approximately 0.45 ug of total RNA by linear amplification. TCRdb re-called the reads with MiXCR, one entry per CDR3 protein. Among around 180,000 distinct CDR3 sequences listed, 65% to 75% were seen once. Input material: naive CD4+ and CD8+ T cells sorted from blood, pooled from several donors. The receptors stem from a pool of human donors in good health; the sample pools cells from several healthy donors.

The CDR3 here is CASSWTVSGETQYF. The CDR3 DNA sequence: TGTGCCAGTAGTTGGACAGTCAGCGGCGAGACCCAGTACTTC. The chain combines TRBV19 with TRBJ2-5; the D gene is possibly TRBD1 (6 bases). The ends were cut back, 5 bases at V and 5 bases at J, with 15 bases in the middle. CDR3 length: 14 residues. Looked up from germline, CDR1 is LNHDA and CDR2 is SQIVND (reference sequence).

This clonotype appeared a few times. This chain joins TRBV6-1 and TRBJ2-2, with 8 bases fitting TRBD1. In germline, CDR1 is MNHNS, CDR2 SASEGT. V shed 7 bases and J 0 bases; nucleotides not matched to a gene: 7. This CDR3 has 16 residues. CDR3 loop: CASKRLQGANTGELFF. Here the CDR3 DNA reads TGTGCCAGCAAGAGATTACAGGGGGCGAACACCGGGGAGCTGTTTTTT.

The chain links TRBV6-5 to TRBJ2-5; D ambiguous. Germline V gene data show CDR1 as MNHEY and CDR2 as SVGAGI. The CDR3 has 13 amino acids. V shed 0 bases and J shed 5 bases, with 7 bases lying between them. Written as DNA, the CDR3 is TGTGCCAGCAGTTACTCTGGTAGGGAGACCCAGTACTTC. It yields the protein CASSYSGRETQYF.

This chain connects TRBV7-8 to TRBJ2-7, with D perhaps TRBD1 (5 bases). Trimming removed 5 bases from V and 3 bases from J, with 11 bases in between. Germline CDR1 reads SGHVS; CDR2 reads FQNEAQ. The CDR3 has 13 amino acids. In DNA, the CDR3 is TGTGCCAGCAGCCCTGACAGCCTCTACGAGCAGTACTTC. It specifies CASSPDSLYEQYF. The complete variable domain, with remaining parts taken from reference TRBV7-8 and TRBJ2-7, reads GAGVSQSPRYKVAKRGQDVALRCDPISGHVSLFWYQQALGQGPEFLTYFQNEAQLDKSGLPSDRFFAERPEGSVSTLKIQRTQQEDSAVYLCASSPDSLYEQYFGPGTRLTVT.

The rearrangement joins TRBV12-3 or TRBV12-4 to TRBJ2-7; D unclear. The CDR3 runs 13 residues. Trimming stripped 1 base from V and 4 bases from J, with 8 bases between. CDR3 in DNA: TGTGCCAGCAGTTTAGGTATGGGGTACGAGCAGTACTTC. Translated: CASSLGMGYEQYF.

CDR3 nucleotides: TGTGCCAGCAGCTCCGGGACAGCGTCGTTCGGCGGGGAGCTGTTTTTT. As protein: CASSSGTASFGGELFF. The chain recombines TRBV6-5 with TRBJ2-2, with TRBD1 identical over 7 bases. With V trimmed by 6 bases and J by 7 bases, 14 bases remained unmatched. Germline V gene sequence: CDR1 MNHEY, CDR2 SVGAGI. The CDR3 sequence is 16 residues long.

This clonotype was observed a few times. V is TRBV29-1 and J is TRBJ1-1; D might be TRBD1 (6 bases). The germline V gene encodes CDR1 SQVTM and CDR2 ANQGSEA. The V end lost 4 bases, the J end lost 5 bases, and 11 bases lay between the germline ends. This CDR3 spans 12 amino acids. The CDR3 spells CSVVVGGTEAFF. The CDR3 DNA is TGCAGCGTTGTGGTAGGGGGAACTGAAGCTTTCTTT.

V is TRBV19 and J is TRBJ2-3, with TRBD2 matching 10 bases. Germline CDR1 reads LNHDA; CDR2 reads SQIVND (reference sequence). Losses at the gene ends were 7 bases for V and 5 bases for J; bases not matched to a gene: 9. The CDR3 is made up of 15 amino acids. The CDR3 region is CASMEVAGGQDTQYF. The CDR3 bases are TGTGCCAGTATGGAAGTAGCGGGAGGACAAGATACGCAGTATTTT.